This T cell receptor beta chain was sequenced in a study of graft-versus-host responses after intestinal transplantation. Germline loops: CDR1 SGHRS, CDR2 YFSETQ. J lost 7 bases, V lost 4 bases, and 6 bases had no gene match. The CDR3 has 14 amino acids. Here immunoSEQ multiplex PCR was the method, and the copy in TCRdb shows in-frame clones only, minus some. The table records 40,000 to 55,000 clones, roughly 90% of them present only once. The receptor comes from a human patient who received an intestinal transplant, so some T cells may come from the graft donor. The specimen was PBMCs, collected 524 days after transplant. The chain recombines TRBV5-1 with TRBJ1-5, with 9 bases that match TRBD1. The CDR3 sequence is CASSLGTGYQPQHF. CDR3 sequence (DNA): TGCGCCAGCAGCCTCGGGACAGGGTACCAGCCCCAGCATTTT. The complete variable domain, with remaining parts taken from reference TRBV5-1 and TRBJ1-5, reads KAGVTQTPRYLIKTRGQQVTLSCSPISGHRSVSWYQQTPGQGLQFLFEYFSETQRNKGNFPGRFSGRQFSNSRSEMNVSTLELGDSALYLCASSLGTGYQPQHFGDGTRLSIL.